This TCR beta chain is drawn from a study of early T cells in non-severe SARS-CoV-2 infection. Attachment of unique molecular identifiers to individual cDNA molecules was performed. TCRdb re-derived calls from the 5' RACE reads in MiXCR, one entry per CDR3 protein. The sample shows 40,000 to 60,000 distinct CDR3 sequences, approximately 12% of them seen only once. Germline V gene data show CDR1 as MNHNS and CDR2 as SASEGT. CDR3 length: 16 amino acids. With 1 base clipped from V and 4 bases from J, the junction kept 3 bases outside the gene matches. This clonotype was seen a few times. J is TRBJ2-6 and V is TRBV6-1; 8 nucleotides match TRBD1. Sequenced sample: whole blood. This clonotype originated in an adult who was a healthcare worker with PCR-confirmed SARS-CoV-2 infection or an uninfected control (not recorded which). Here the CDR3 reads CASSEGQGSGANVLTF. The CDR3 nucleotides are TGTGCCAGCAGTGAAGGACAGGGGAGCGGGGCCAACGTCCTGACTTTC.